These T cell receptor beta chains were read from a single sample in a study of blood T cell repertoires in COVID-19. The method was immunoSEQ multiplex PCR; TCRdb's version includes in-frame clones alone and lacks a portion of them. The repertoire holds 130,000 to 150,000 clones, with roughly 90% as singletons. The sequenced sample was PBMCs or T cells enriched from blood (not recorded which). Receptors originate from a woman between 25 and 40 years old with acute COVID-19. The CDR3 runs from the conserved cysteine through the conserved F or W. The order of the fields is V gene, CDR3 protein.

TRBV6-5 | CASSPNGAFYEQYF
TRBV28 | CAINEGNYGYTF
TRBV27 | CASSAGQGGYEKLFF
TRBV4-3 | CASSQGRGFTEAFF
TRBV7-2 | CASSFSSGPQHF
TRBV5-4 | CASSPGLAAYEQYF
TRBV5-1 | CASSLGGSSYEQYF
TRBV6-1 | CASSDVGGGETQYF
TRBV7-2 | CASSSLAVGTDTQYF
TRBV7-2 | CASSLQVGRADTQYF
TRBV19 | CASSTGTGGAYTEAFF
TRBV6-2/TRBV6-3 | CASSYFPSGVGNEQFF
TRBV3-1/TRBV3-2 | CASSHSGGGYNEQFF
TRBV5-1 | CASAAGGTNEKLFF
TRBV7-9 | CASSSISEKLFF
TRBV7-3 | CASSRVGEPEQFF
TRBV3-1/TRBV3-2 | CASSQDPTGWKAFF
TRBV7-2 | CASSLMAGIVQETQYF
TRBV5-1 | CASSLRLLAGDTDTQYF
TRBV19 | CASRSGTGTDEQYF
TRBV4-2 | CASSQGEGNQPQHF
TRBV4-3 | CASSRLTGNYGYTF
TRBV4-3 | CASSPRGGLFAEAFF
TRBV4-1 | CASSQLAGAVGELFF
TRBV6-5 | CASSYSSSGRAYEQYF
TRBV6-2/TRBV6-3 | CASSYAPDRATNGYTF
TRBV19 | CASSMRQGRSLGPYNEQFF
TRBV13 | CASSPWTSGGYNEQFF
TRBV11-1 | CASSAGFGYTF
TRBV7-9 | CASSLKRELDTQYF
TRBV19 | CASSIRAGGAYEQYF
TRBV6-5 | CASSYSRTGNTQYF
TRBV11-1 | CASSSGLYNEQFF